The clone carrying this TCR beta chain was counted many times. The CDR3 extends over 13 amino acids. Germline-derived CDR1 and CDR2 are DFQATT and SNEGSKA (reference sequence). The V end lost 2 bases, the J end lost 0 bases, and 8 bases lay between the germline ends. The data derive from a study of T-cell reconstitution after alpha-beta-depleted transplantation in children. TCRbeta library preparation incorporated unique molecular identifiers. TCRdb independently ran MiXCR on the PCR reads; one entry per CDR3 protein. The table includes about 640,000 distinct CDR3 sequences, roughly 15% detected once.

The TCR was taken from a human donor who donated a stem cell graft to a child with acute myeloid leukemia. V usage is TRBV20-1 and J usage is TRBJ2-7, with D unresolved. Here the sequenced sample was PBMCs from the stem cell graft donor, taken from the stem cell graft. The CDR3 bases are TGCAGTGCTAGACTTCCTAGCTCCTACGAGCAGTACGTC. Protein: CSARLPSSYEQYV.